This TCR beta chain was recovered during a study of T cells expressing NK-cell markers. Study details: In sorted CD3+CD56+NKG2C+, CD3+CD56+NKG2C- and CD3+CD56-NKG2C+ T cells, TCR beta repertoires were obtained. Study-level points and caveats: It was still unclear whether expanded NKG2C+ T cell clones were HCMV specific. Dominant NKG2C+ clonotypes were found to form about 1.0-8% of CD8+ T cells in 5 or 6 donors.

From germline, CDR1 is SGHRS and CDR2 YFSETQ. This CDR3 contains 16 residues. With UMIs, 5'RACE template switching was used to make TCR beta cDNA. TCRdb re-analyzed the 5' RACE reads; it lists each CDR3 protein once, without DNA. In total, the table holds roughly 350,000 distinct CDR3 sequences. Comments on this clonotype: The antigen is not known.

This chain links TRBV5-1 with TRBJ2-5. Material: blood T cells: a sorted CD56 or NKG2C T cell subset, CD4+ or CD8+ T cells, or bulk PBMC T cells (not recorded which). The origin of this receptor is a man aged 18 to 69 in good health. CDR3 sequence reads: CASSLAGGSRQETQYF.